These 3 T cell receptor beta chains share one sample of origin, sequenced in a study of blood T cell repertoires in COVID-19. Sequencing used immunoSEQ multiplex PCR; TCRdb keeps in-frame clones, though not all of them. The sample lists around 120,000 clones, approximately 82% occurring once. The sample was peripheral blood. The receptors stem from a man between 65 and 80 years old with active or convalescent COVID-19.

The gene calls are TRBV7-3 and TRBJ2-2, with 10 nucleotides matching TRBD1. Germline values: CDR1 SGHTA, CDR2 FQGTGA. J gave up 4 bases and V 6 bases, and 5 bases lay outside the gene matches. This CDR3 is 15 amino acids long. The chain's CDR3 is CASRPTGGGTGELFF. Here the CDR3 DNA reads TGTGCCAGCAGACCGACAGGGGGCGGCACCGGGGAGCTGTTTTTT.

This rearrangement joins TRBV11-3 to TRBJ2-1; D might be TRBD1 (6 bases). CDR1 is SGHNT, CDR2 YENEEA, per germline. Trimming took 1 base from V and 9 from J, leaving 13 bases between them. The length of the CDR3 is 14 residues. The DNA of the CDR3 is TGTGCCAGCAGCTTAGGGGGGCAGGTTGGTGAGCAGTTCTTC. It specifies CASSLGGQVGEQFF.

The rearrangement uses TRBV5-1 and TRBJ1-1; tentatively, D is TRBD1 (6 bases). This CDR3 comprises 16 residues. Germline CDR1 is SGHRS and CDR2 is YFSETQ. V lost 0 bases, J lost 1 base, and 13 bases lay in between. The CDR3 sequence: CASSLDTGRRNTEAFF. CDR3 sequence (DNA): TGCGCCAGCAGCTTGGACACAGGGCGTAGGAACACTGAAGCTTTCTTT.